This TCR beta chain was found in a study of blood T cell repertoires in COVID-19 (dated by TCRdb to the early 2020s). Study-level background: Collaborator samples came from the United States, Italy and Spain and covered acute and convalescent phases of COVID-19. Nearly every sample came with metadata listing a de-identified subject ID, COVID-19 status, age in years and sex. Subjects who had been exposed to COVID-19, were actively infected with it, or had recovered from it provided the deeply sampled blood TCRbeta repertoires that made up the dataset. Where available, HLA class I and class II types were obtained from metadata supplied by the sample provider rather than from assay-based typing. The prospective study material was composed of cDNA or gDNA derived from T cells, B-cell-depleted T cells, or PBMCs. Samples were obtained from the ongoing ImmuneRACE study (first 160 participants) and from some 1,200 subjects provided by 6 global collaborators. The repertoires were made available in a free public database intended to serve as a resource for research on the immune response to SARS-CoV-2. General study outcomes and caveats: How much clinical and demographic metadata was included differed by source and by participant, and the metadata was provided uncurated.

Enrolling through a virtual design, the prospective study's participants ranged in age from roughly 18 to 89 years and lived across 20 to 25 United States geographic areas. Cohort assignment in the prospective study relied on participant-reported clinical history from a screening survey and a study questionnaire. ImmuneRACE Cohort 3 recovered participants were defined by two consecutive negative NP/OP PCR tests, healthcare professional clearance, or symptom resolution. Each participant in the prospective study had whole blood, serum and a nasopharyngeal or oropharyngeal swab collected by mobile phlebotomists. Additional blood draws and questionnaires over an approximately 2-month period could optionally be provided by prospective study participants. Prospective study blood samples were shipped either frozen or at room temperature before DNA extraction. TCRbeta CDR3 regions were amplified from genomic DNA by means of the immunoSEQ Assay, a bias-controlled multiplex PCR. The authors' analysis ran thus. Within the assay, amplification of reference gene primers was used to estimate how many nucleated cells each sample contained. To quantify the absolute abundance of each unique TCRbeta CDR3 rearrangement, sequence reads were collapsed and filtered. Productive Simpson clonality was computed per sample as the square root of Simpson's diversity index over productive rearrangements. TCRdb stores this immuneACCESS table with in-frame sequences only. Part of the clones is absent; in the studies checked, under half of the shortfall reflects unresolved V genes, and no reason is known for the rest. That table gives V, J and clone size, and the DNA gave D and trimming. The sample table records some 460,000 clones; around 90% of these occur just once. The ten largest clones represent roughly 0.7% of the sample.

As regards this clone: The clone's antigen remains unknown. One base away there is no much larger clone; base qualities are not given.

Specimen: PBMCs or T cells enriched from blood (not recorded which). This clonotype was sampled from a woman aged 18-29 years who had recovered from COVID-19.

The CDR3 amino acid sequence is: CASSLGTGDEQYF. The DNA reads as follows: TGTGCCAGCAGTTTGGGGACAGGGGACGAGCAGTACTTC. Recombination connected TRBV12-3 or TRBV12-4 to TRBJ2-7, with 10 central nucleotides matching TRBD1. Compared with germline, V lacks 3 bases and J lacks 5 bases; bases without a gene match: 1. From the cysteine up to the phenylalanine, the CDR3 has a length of 13 residues. Of the read, only the CDR3 DNA is kept; its 39 bases are in frame from base 1.